The clone carrying this TCR beta chain was observed at least ten times. What it recognizes is unknown. This sample was taken from a study of neurological immune-mediated disorders. Study conclusions and caveats: Multiple sclerosis, the disease with the least TCR clonal expansion, fell below healthy controls, whereas HTLV-1-associated myelopathy showed the most. When the repertoires were grouped phylogenetically, those of 18 of the 34 multiple sclerosis patients came together in a single cluster of related CDR3 sequences, which points to a possible repertoire-level signature.

Germline V gene lookup returns CDR1 KGHSH and CDR2 LQKENI. Deletions cut 0 bases from V and 9 bases from J, with 8 bases between. The CDR3 covers 12 residues. One entry per CDR3 protein results from TCRdb running MiXCR on the 5' RACE reads. The sample records about 74,000 distinct CDR3 sequences, 5.2% being singletons. The source material was PBMCs. The chain couples TRBV18 to TRBJ2-5, with D hard to call. This receptor was identified in a man younger than 35 with multiple sclerosis. CDR3: CASSPPDVPQYF. Here the CDR3 DNA reads TGTGCCAGCTCACCACCGGACGTGCCCCAGTACTTC.